This T cell receptor (beta chain) was identified in a study of CD8 T cells in ankylosing spondylitis. This clonotype was detected ten times or more. What it recognizes is unknown. The CDR3 has 12 amino acids. V was pared by 8 bases and J by 1 base, with 11 bases between. Germline CDR1 SQVTM, CDR2 ANQGSEA. Overall study results and limits: Blood from ankylosing spondylitis patients appeared to carry a characteristic eight-variant TCR beta motif. Clones that were linked to disease were CD8+ and were relatively rare in peripheral blood. Past research had described some motif variants in reactive arthritis synovial fluid and blood.

Quantitative barcoded 5'-RACE was used to prepare TCR beta libraries. TCRdb processed the 5' RACE reads anew with MiXCR; each CDR3 protein has one entry. The top ten clones hold roughly 4.3% of a sample with around 150,000 distinct CDR3 sequences, over 9.5% of them seen once. The source is a female donor with ankylosing spondylitis or in good health (not recorded which). The chain carries TRBV29-1 and TRBJ1-1; D unresolved. The sample taken for sequencing was blood, either unsorted or a sorted T cell fraction (not recorded which). CDR3 DNA sequence: TGCAGCTTAGCCTCAGGGAACACTGAAGCTTTCTTT. Protein product: CSLASGNTEAFF.